What follows is one TCR beta chain and its context. In the original workflow: Estimation of nucleated cell counts was performed using reference gene primer amplification. The protocol was immunoSEQ multiplex PCR, while the TCRdb copy is restricted to in-frame clones and leaves out a portion. D and trimming were read from the DNA, whereas the V and J calls and clone size are those reported in that table. This sample has some 65,000 clones, with about 90% found just once. These data belong to a study of blood T cell repertoires in COVID-19. As for the study in general: The samples span acute and convalescent COVID-19 from the United States, Italy and Spain. Sample material is recorded as cDNA or gDNA derived from T cells, B-cell-depleted T cells, or PBMCs.

The CDR3 spans 13 residues. V lost 6 bases and J 4 bases, leaving 12 bases between the germline ends. The receptor comes from a man aged 50 to 59 with COVID-19, enrolled during active disease. The chain links TRBV12-3 or TRBV12-4 to TRBJ1-2; D is possibly TRBD1 (6 bases). The sample taken for sequencing was peripheral blood. The DNA of the CDR3 is TGTGCCAGCAGATCCGGACAGAGCTATGGCTACACCTTC. This codes for CASRSGQSYGYTF.